This is a list of T cell receptor beta chains from one sample in a study of radiotherapy plus CTLA-4 blockade in lung cancer. Profiling relied on immunoSEQ multiplex PCR, and the TCRdb table lists in-frame clones only, not all of them. The data show about 77,000 clones, around 74% seen once. The material was peripheral blood, obtained from a patient treated with radiotherapy plus ipilimumab. These TCRs come from a human donor with non-small cell lung cancer whose response to radiotherapy plus ipilimumab could not be evaluated. Each CDR3 is given without its conserved first and last residue. Each record gives: J gene, V gene, CDR3 protein.

TRBJ1-2,TRBV9,ASSVAPGQGYGYT
TRBJ1-2,TRBV4-3,ASSQENRGNYGYT
TRBJ2-1,TRBV7-9,ASSGGAGLAGPYYNEQF
TRBJ2-7,TRBV7-9,ASSLHERSHEQY
TRBJ1-3,TRBV6-9,ASSSCGGWGNTIY
TRBJ2-5,TRBV5-4,ASSFPGTAKETQY
TRBJ2-5,TRBV5-4,ASSPGTSGYYLQETQY
TRBJ1-5,TRBV19,ASSSGSGGYEGQPQH
TRBJ2-1,TRBV4-3,ASSQGTSGRYNEQF
TRBJ2-2,TRBV9,ASSPGANTGELF
TRBJ1-1,TRBV2,ASGQEMNTEAF
TRBJ1-2,TRBV19,ASRGQGAQNYGYT
TRBJ1-6,TRBV7-2,ASSSEPTGGSPLH
TRBJ1-2,TRBV28,ASSFLRTGGNYGYT
TRBJ1-1,TRBV6-5,ASPALTNTEAF
TRBJ2-7,TRBV20-1,SVLREREQY
TRBJ2-5,TRBV27,ASSFSGETQY
TRBJ2-5,TRBV2,ASNGGAMGETQY
TRBJ1-2,TRBV27,ASGGVYGYT
TRBJ2-1,TRBV18,ASSPSRSGTGKYNEQF
TRBJ1-1,TRBV2,ASSGQGITEAF
TRBJ2-7,TRBV10-3,AIAGLPYEQY
TRBJ1-4,TRBV29-1,SDTCPGQGNSRDEKLF
TRBJ1-4,TRBV4-3,ASSQLPPGGQGYEKLF
TRBJ2-7,TRBV5-1,ASSPEGHLVYEQY
TRBJ1-1,TRBV7-9,ASSASQGMNTEAF
TRBJ2-5,TRBV6-5,ASSQTSAQETQY
TRBJ2-1,TRBV15,ATSKKRDKKFNEQF
TRBJ1-2,TRBV9,ASSAPRGAGRSGYT
TRBJ1-4,TRBV4-1,ASSQALNEKLF
TRBJ1-2,TRBV11-3,ASSFRTNGYT
TRBJ2-3,TRBV9,ASSGRTSGGLFTDTQY
TRBJ1-2,TRBV30,AWTRGRDYGYT
TRBJ2-7,TRBV9,ASSPRETYEQY
TRBJ2-6,TRBV11-2,ASSHTNVLT
TRBJ2-7,TRBV12-5,ASGSGTGFYEQY
TRBJ1-1,TRBV4-2,ASSPQAGFTEAF
TRBJ2-3,TRBV7-2,ASSLDGLAGVSTDTQY
TRBJ1-1,TRBV20-1,SARGQGQAF
TRBJ2-2,TRBV10-3,AISETGTSGSLANTGELF
TRBJ2-3,TRBV10-3,AITLGGTDTQY